This T cell receptor beta chain derives from a study of T cells in localized non-small cell lung cancer (TCRdb year 2020). Study-level background: The study examined T cell repertoires in a few hundred patients with early-stage NSCLC and compared tumors with uninvolved tumor-adjacent lungs. The cohort comprised approximately 240 treatment-naïve NSCLC patients with resected, localized lung tumors. NSCLC patients had a mean age of around 66 years, and around 130 were male and about a hundred female. What the research found in general, with its limitations: Longer overall survival was associated with higher T cell density in blood, whereas shorter survival was associated with higher clonality in adjacent lung. Since the design was exploratory, TCR variables were selected using unadjusted p-values with no false-discovery rate correction. Because multi-region tumor sequencing was not done, intratumor heterogeneity could not be ruled out. Uninvolved tumor-adjacent lung showed the highest T cell clonality, higher than tumor, which suggests more focused antigenic responses in the adjacent lung. A median of about 55 of the top 100 tumor clones were detected in paired uninvolved adjacent lung, and 28 of these tumor clones were also found among the top 100 clones of the paired uninvolved adjacent lung.

At diagnosis, peripheral blood, uninvolved tumor-adjacent lung and tumor were collected and stored as a combination of fresh-frozen and FFPE material. For TCR repertoire profiling, blood samples were analyzed in the form of peripheral blood mononuclear cells. According to the germline V gene, CDR1 reads MGHRA and CDR2 reads YSYEKL. The CDR3 starts with the cysteine, ends with the phenylalanine, and has 13 residues. Of the read, only the CDR3 DNA is kept; its 39 bases are in frame from base 1. For this chain, trimming is 5 bases at the V end and 13 bases at the J end, and the number of junction bases without a gene match is 13. In regard to this clone: Its antigen target is currently unknown. No base-level quality is on record; no much larger clone is a single base apart.

TCR beta CDR3 regions were sequenced from DNA using the immunoSEQ Assay. Turning to the authors' computational methods: T cell density was computed as TCR beta template counts normalized to usable DNA estimated by amplifying housekeeping genes. Richness was estimated using the preseqR package, with extrapolation to 400,000 templates for PBMC samples and to 120,000 templates for tissue samples. Clonality was taken to be one minus Pielou's evenness. To identify tissue-enriched TCRs, differential abundance testing was run on productive amino-acid clonotypes with a minimum total count of 5 and an alpha of 0.1. Repertoire overlap between compartments was quantified with the Jaccard Index and Morisita Overlap Index. GLIPH clustered TCR beta CDR3s with public tetramer-defined viral CDR3s; viral motifs required at least three viral sequences plus V-gene enrichment. The table was pulled from immuneACCESS by TCRdb, which kept in-frame rearrangements only. Such tables lose some clones; where checked, under half of the loss comes from unresolved V genes, and the rest has no known cause. V and J calls and clone size are given by that table; D and trimming were obtained from the DNA. Present in this sample are roughly 13,000 clones, more than 70% of which were seen just once. The ten biggest clones cover less than 75% of the sample.

The chain employs TRBV4-1 and TRBJ1-2, with 7 junctional bases fitting TRBD1. This TCR came from a male donor older than 55 with stage III lung adenocarcinoma. This material consisted of peripheral blood, taken before any cancer treatment. Read as DNA, the sequence is TGCGCCAGCAGCGGAGGGAACAGGGGAAACTGCACCTTC. Translated, this is CASSGGNRGNCTF.